Each of the 26 T cell receptor beta chains below was sequenced from the same sample in a study of blood T cell repertoires in COVID-19. Only in-frame clones appear in the TCRdb table, and some are missing; sequencing was by immunoSEQ multiplex PCR. The sample records 360,000 or so clones, roughly nine tenths being singletons. The material sequenced was peripheral blood. Receptors originate from a woman aged 60 to 75 with COVID-19, enrolled during active disease.

DNA for the CDR3: TGTGCCAGTAGTAAATATGGGACAGGCGTTTCAGAGACCCAGTACTTC. This gives the protein CASSKYGTGVSETQYF. The chain has TRBV19 and TRBJ2-5; TRBD1 matches at 8 bases. The CDR3 runs to 16 residues. J lost 4 bases, V lost 4 bases, and 11 bases had no gene match. Germline CDR1 reads LNHDA; CDR2 reads SQIVND (reference sequence).

This chain uses TRBV27 with TRBJ1-1; D unclear. Germline V lookup: CDR1 MNHEY, CDR2 SMNVEV (reference sequence). Trimming removed 3 bases from V and 1 base from J, with 9 bases in between. The CDR3 is made up of 14 amino acids. CDR3 residues: CASSFEGGNTEAFF. CDR3 nucleotides: TGTGCCAGCAGTTTCGAGGGAGGGAACACTGAAGCTTTCTTT.

There are a few counts of this clone. The chain joins TRBV7-2 to TRBJ2-7, with 7 bases identical to TRBD1. Trimming removed 5 bases from V and 2 bases from J; junction bases left unmatched: 12. The CDR3 has 16 residues. The germline V gene has CDR1 SGHTA and CDR2 FQGNSA. This CDR3 is CASSEGAGTAAYEQYF. The CDR3 DNA sequence: TGTGCCAGCAGCGAGGGGGCTGGGACGGCAGCCTACGAGCAGTACTTC.

The chain joins TRBV24-1 to TRBJ2-5; D is ambiguous. This CDR3 is 16 amino acids long. The germline V gene encodes CDR1 KGHDR and CDR2 SFDVKD. With 1 base removed from V and 5 bases from J, the gap between germline ends came to 16 bases. The CDR3 DNA sequence: TGTGCCACCAGTGATTTCGACACTCCGAATCGCGAGACCCAGTACTTC. Amino acid sequence: CATSDFDTPNRETQYF.

The chain has TRBV28 and TRBJ2-2; the D gene is possibly TRBD2 (5 bases). This CDR3 has 14 amino acids. Between the trimmed V and J ends, which lost 3 bases and 5 bases, there was a span of 10 bases. Looked up from germline, CDR1 is MDHEN and CDR2 is SYDVKM. In nucleotides, the CDR3 is TGTGCCAGCAGTTTTGGCCTAGCAACCGGGGAGCTGTTTTTT. Translated, it gives CASSFGLATGELFF.

The CDR3: CASSETSGPYEQYF. In DNA form, the CDR3 reads TGTGCCAGCAGTGAAACTAGCGGACCCTACGAGCAGTACTTC. The V and J genes are TRBV2 and TRBJ2-7, with 8 bases that match TRBD2. This CDR3 has 14 residues. The germline V gene encodes CDR1 SNHLY and CDR2 FYNNEI. The trim removed 2 bases at V and 2 bases at J, leaving 2 bases unmatched.

This chain connects TRBV29-1 to TRBJ1-1, with TRBD1 matching over 7 bases. The CDR3 sequence is 15 residues long. Per germline, CDR1 SQVTM and CDR2 ANQGSEA. Trimming removed 4 bases from V and 3 bases from J; junction bases left unmatched: 11. CDR3 in DNA: TGCAGCGTTGGAACAACAGGGGTCGGGTACACTGAAGCTTTCTTT. As protein: CSVGTTGVGYTEAFF.

The chain uses TRBV27 and TRBJ2-7; D may be TRBD1 (6 bases). Germline-derived CDR1 and CDR2 are MNHEY and SMNVEV (reference sequence). This CDR3 contains 12 residues. Trimming stripped 6 bases from V and 5 bases from J, with 11 bases between. The CDR3 sequence: CASSRTGHEQYF. The CDR3 DNA sequence: TGTGCCAGCAGCCGCACAGGGCACGAGCAGTACTTC.

The rearrangement uses TRBV28 and TRBJ1-2; 8 nucleotides align to TRBD1. The CDR3 is 14 residues long. V dropped 10 bases and J dropped 8; count of bases not matched to a gene: 15. Germline assignment: CDR1 MDHEN and CDR2 SYDVKM. CDR3 amino acids: CATTLPDRVGGYTF. CDR3 nucleotides: TGTGCCACCACCCTCCCGGACAGGGTTGGGGGCTACACCTTC.

The rearrangement links TRBV6-5 to TRBJ2-7, with 9 bases fitting TRBD2. Germline lookup yields CDR1 MNHEY and CDR2 SVGAGI. CDR3 length equals 15 residues. Trimming cost V 7 bases and J 0 bases; bases outside gene matches: 7. This CDR3 is CASTLAGRSSYEQYF. CDR3 in DNA: TGTGCCAGCACCCTAGCGGGGAGGAGCTCCTACGAGCAGTACTTC.

The chain employs TRBV7-2 and TRBJ1-5; 9 positions match TRBD1. J gave up 5 bases and V 5 bases, and 10 bases lay outside the gene matches. The CDR3 length is 16 residues. Germline loops: CDR1 SGHTA, CDR2 FQGNSA. CDR3 region: CASSRGTGTFDQPQHF. The CDR3 DNA follows: TGTGCCAGCAGCAGAGGGACAGGGACGTTCGATCAGCCCCAGCATTTT. The full variable domain, completed using reference TRBV7-2 and TRBJ1-5, is GAGVSQSPSNKVTEKGKDVELRCDPISGHTALYWYRQSLGQGLEFLIYFQGNSAPDKSGLPSDRFSAERTGGSVSTLTIQRTQQEDSAVYLCASSRGTGTFDQPQHFGDGTRLSIL.

The chain carries TRBV27 and TRBJ2-2, with 7 bases lining up with TRBD1. After removal of 6 bases from V and 6 bases from J, the junction contained 7 bases not matched to a gene. Germline V gene data show CDR1 as MNHEY and CDR2 as SMNVEV (reference sequence). The CDR3 runs 14 residues. This CDR3 is CASRDRVTAGELFF. In DNA, the CDR3 is TGTGCCAGCAGAGACAGGGTGACGGCCGGGGAGCTGTTTTTT.

With regard to this clone: Additional DNA sequences in this sample encode the identical CDR3. This chain joins TRBV15 and TRBJ1-2; 10 bases map to TRBD1. Per germline, CDR1 LNHNV and CDR2 YYDKDF (reference sequence). The V segment lost 3 bases and the J segment 4 bases; nucleotides outside the gene matches: 2. CDR3 length equals 14 residues. Here the CDR3 reads CATSRGTGVYGYTF. The CDR3 DNA sequence: TGTGCCACCAGCAGGGGGACAGGGGTCTATGGCTACACCTTC. The whole variable domain, remainder taken from reference TRBV15 and TRBJ1-2, is DAMVIQNPRYQVTQFGKPVTLSCSQTLNHNVMYWYQQKSSQAPKLLFHYYDKDFNNEADTPDNFQSRRPNTSFCFLDIRSPGLGDTAMYLCATSRGTGVYGYTFGSGTRLTVV.

The chain employs TRBV2 and TRBJ1-1, with TRBD1 as a possible D gene (6 bases). Germline CDR1 SNHLY, CDR2 FYNNEI. The CDR3 loop spans 12 amino acids. The V and J ends lost 5 bases and 11 bases respectively, with 15 bases between them. CDR3 nucleotide sequence: TGTGCCAGCAGTACGCAGGGGTGGGAGGCTTTCTTT. This codes for CASSTQGWEAFF.

This chain links TRBV5-1 with TRBJ1-1; D is unclear. The CDR3 consists of 13 residues. The germline CDR1 and CDR2 sequences are SGHRS and YFSETQ. The V end was cut by 4 bases, the J end by 5 bases, with 12 bases between. CDR3 sequence: CASSPGFRTEAFF. CDR3 in DNA: TGCGCCAGCAGCCCAGGTTTCCGGACTGAAGCTTTCTTT.

The chain has TRBV19 and TRBJ2-1, with 10 bases identical to TRBD1. Per the germline V gene, CDR1 is LNHDA and CDR2 is SQIVND (reference sequence). The junction had 5 bases not matched to a gene; V was cut back by 9 bases and J by 3 bases. The CDR3 totals 14 residues. The CDR3 DNA follows: TGTGCCAGCTCGGGACAGGGGATCTACAATGAGCAGTTCTTC. It translates to CASSGQGIYNEQFF.

V usage is TRBV7-3 and J usage is TRBJ1-2, with D possibly TRBD1 on 5 matching bases. Trimming removed 5 bases from V and 7 bases from J, with 17 bases in between. Germline CDR1 and CDR2: SGHTA and FQGTGA. The CDR3 totals 14 residues. The CDR3 reads CASSPAGGASGYTF. The DNA for the CDR3 is TGTGCCAGCAGCCCCGCCGGAGGGGCAAGTGGCTACACCTTC.

The rearrangement uses TRBV11-2 and TRBJ2-1, with TRBD1 matching over 8 bases. The germline CDR1 and CDR2 sequences are SGHAT and FQNNGV. V dropped 1 base and J dropped 7; count of bases not matched to a gene: 12. CDR3 length: 17 residues. In nucleotides, the CDR3 is TGTGCCAGCAGCTTAGGTGTTGGGACAGGTTTTGGGAATGAGCAGTTCTTC. This encodes CASSLGVGTGFGNEQFF.

In DNA form, the CDR3 reads TGTGCCAGCAGTTTACTGGAGACGATCTGGCAGCCCCAGCATTTT. Its protein is CASSLLETIWQPQHF. This chain joins TRBV28 and TRBJ1-5; D is unresolved. V was trimmed by 2 bases and J by 7 bases, leaving 15 bases between them. CDR1 MDHEN and CDR2 SYDVKM come from the germline V gene. This CDR3 is built from 15 residues.

The rearrangement uses TRBV19 and TRBJ2-5, with TRBD2 matching 12 bases. CDR1 is LNHDA and CDR2 is SQIVND in the germline V gene (reference sequence). This CDR3 contains 15 residues. J lost 5 bases, V lost 7 bases, and 8 bases had no gene match. CDR3 amino acids: CASTPGLAGFETQYF. CDR3 nucleotides: TGTGCCAGTACCCCGGGACTAGCGGGTTTCGAGACCCAGTACTTC. Full variable domain (remainder filled in from reference TRBV19 and TRBJ2-5): DGGITQSPKYLFRKEGQNVTLSCEQNLNHDAMYWYRQDPGQGLRLIYYSQIVNDFQKGDIAEGYSVSREKKESFPLTVTSAQKNPTAFYLCASTPGLAGFETQYFGPGTRLLVL.

This clone occurred a few times. V gene TRBV29-1 combines with J gene TRBJ2-7, with 9 bases lining up with TRBD1. Germline V gene lookup returns CDR1 SQVTM and CDR2 ANQGSEA. The CDR3 loop spans 15 amino acids. V lost 1 base and J lost 0; bases outside the gene matches: 4. The CDR3 loop is CSVEGGTGFSYEQYF. The CDR3, as DNA: TGCAGCGTTGAAGGGGGGACAGGGTTCTCCTACGAGCAGTACTTC.

The chain couples TRBV28 to TRBJ1-2; the match to TRBD1 covers 8 bases. The CDR3 has 10 residues. Unmatched junction bases numbered 4, after V lost 11 bases and J lost 8 bases. Germline V CDR1 and CDR2: MDHEN, SYDVKM. The CDR3, as DNA: TGTGCCGCAGGGGGCGAGGGCTACACCTTC. Translated, it gives CAAGGEGYTF.

The rearrangement uses TRBV7-9 and TRBJ1-4; D not certain. Trimming pared 1 base from V and 4 bases from J, leaving 10 bases between. CDR1 is SEHNR and CDR2 is FQNEAQ in the germline V gene (reference sequence). The CDR3 extends over 15 amino acids. The CDR3 region has the DNA TGTGCCAGCAGCTTAGAAGGAGCCTATAATGAAAAACTGTTTTTT. Protein: CASSLEGAYNEKLFF.

V gene TRBV5-5 combines with J gene TRBJ1-6; perhaps TRBD1 as D (5 bases). CDR1 and CDR2 from the germline V gene are SGHKS and YYEKEE (reference sequence). V lost 5 bases, J lost 3 bases, and 15 bases lay in between. The CDR3 is 16 residues long. This CDR3 is CASSSRDGFYNSPLHF. CDR3 bases: TGTGCCAGCAGTTCGCGGGACGGCTTCTATAATTCACCCCTCCACTTT.

V gene TRBV5-1 combines with J gene TRBJ2-1, with D unresolved. Germline lookup yields CDR1 SGHRS and CDR2 YFSETQ. With 8 bases removed from V and 0 bases from J, the gap between germline ends came to 12 bases. This CDR3 has 14 residues. CDR3 DNA: TGCGCCAGTTACGGCGGAAACTCCTACAATGAGCAGTTCTTC. Protein product: CASYGGNSYNEQFF.

The chain links TRBV10-1 to TRBJ2-1; 7 positions agree with TRBD1. Trimming cost V 5 bases and J 5 bases; bases outside gene matches: 6. Germline V gives CDR1 WNHNN, CDR2 SYGVQD (reference sequence). This CDR3 region has 14 residues. The CDR3, as DNA: TGCGCCAGCAGTTCCGGGACAGCTAACAATGAGCAGTTCTTC. Encoded protein: CASSSGTANNEQFF.